Following are 24 T cell receptor beta chains from one sample sequenced in a study of blood T cells in healthy people across ages. The use of a sample-barcoded 5' primer and a J-beta primer mix characterized a second PCR of 7 to 11 cycles. MiXCR was run by TCRdb on the 5' RACE reads, yielding one entry per CDR3 protein. The data show more than 700,000 distinct CDR3 sequences, approximately 55% seen once. The sample was blood. These receptors were taken from a man older than 75 in good health.

This clonotype showed up just a few times. The chain carries TRBV7-9 and TRBJ2-1; 10 bases are a match to TRBD2. Per the germline V gene, CDR1 is SEHNR and CDR2 is FQNEAQ (reference sequence). V lost 5 bases and J lost 0; bases outside the gene matches: 4. This CDR3 has 16 residues. The CDR3 DNA sequence: TGTGCCAGCAGCGGCGCTAGCGGGAGCTCCTACAATGAGCAGTTCTTC. Protein sequence: CASSGASGSSYNEQFF.

The chain recombines TRBV5-6 with TRBJ2-1, with TRBD2 matching 11 bases. The tail of the sequence fits TRBJ2-7 better, so the J call may be wrong. This CDR3 is 16 amino acids long. The V gene's germline CDR1 is SGHDT and CDR2 YYEEEE. The CDR3 nucleotides read TGTGCCAGCAGTCCGAGACTAGCGGGAACCTACAATGAGCAGTACTTC. Protein product: CASSPRLAGTYNEQYF.

To note about this clonotype: One end of the junction fails to match germline, which may point to a read error. The rearrangement joins TRBV3-1 to TRBJ2-5; TRBD2 is a possible D gene (5 bases). Germline CDR1 LGHDT, CDR2 YNNKEL (reference sequence). The CDR3 spans 14 residues. CDR3 bases: TGTGTCAGCAGCCACGCGGGCGAGTCTCGACCCCAGTACTTC. As protein: CVSSHAGESRPQYF.

The chain employs TRBV4-1 and TRBJ1-2; the D is unclear. CDR3 length equals 13 residues. Trimming stripped 1 base from V and 4 bases from J, with 7 bases between. Germline values: CDR1 MGHRA, CDR2 YSYEKL. CDR3 coding DNA: TGCGCCAGCAGCCAAGTCGGGATCTATGGCTACACCTTC. It yields the protein CASSQVGIYGYTF.

This clonotype was recorded once. This chain joins TRBV4-2 and TRBJ1-2, with D hard to call. V lost 4 bases and J 13 bases, leaving 16 bases between the germline ends. CDR1 is LGHNA, CDR2 YNFKEQ, per germline. The CDR3 sequence is 12 residues long. Written as DNA, the CDR3 is TGTGCCAGCAGCCTAGAGGGAGGCGGCCGCACCTTC. This gives the protein CASSLEGGGRTF.

V gene TRBV7-9 combines with J gene TRBJ2-7, with 10 bases identical to TRBD2. The CDR3 spans 19 residues. Trimming removed 7 bases from V and 7 bases from J; junction bases left unmatched: 25. Germline-derived CDR1 and CDR2 are SEHNR and FQNEAQ (reference sequence). The CDR3 region has the DNA TGTGCCAGCACGGGAGGGGCTAGCGGGGGTCCGAGCTCCTACAATGAGCAGTACTTC. It is translated as CASTGGASGGPSSYNEQYF.

This clonotype was counted between two and nine times. J is TRBJ2-7 and V is TRBV29-1, with a possible D match to TRBD2 (5 bases). The CDR3 contains 13 residues. Trimming cost V 6 bases and J 0 bases, with 12 bases left between them. Germline CDR1 SQVTM, CDR2 ANQGSEA. CDR3 protein: CSVSFGSSYEQYF. The CDR3 DNA reads TGCAGCGTCTCTTTTGGGAGCTCCTACGAGCAGTACTTC.

The chain joins TRBV5-1 to TRBJ2-5; no firm D call. The CDR3 spans 11 residues. The germline V and J ends were trimmed by 4 bases and 11 bases, with 12 bases remaining between them. The V gene's germline CDR1 is SGHRS and CDR2 YFSETQ. The CDR3 reads CASSVHNEQYF. The CDR3 coding sequence is TGCGCCAGCAGCGTGCACAATGAGCAGTACTTC.

Concerning this clonotype: Its ends do not fully match the called genes, so a read error is possible. The chain recombines TRBV20-1 with TRBJ1-5; the match to TRBD1 covers 11 bases. Germline V CDR1 and CDR2: DFQATT, SNEGSKA (reference sequence). The CDR3 has 16 residues. CDR3 region: CSARDLGQGGTQPRHF. CDR3 nucleotide sequence: TGCAGTGCTAGAGATTTGGGACAGGGGGGGACTCAGCCCCGGCATTTT.

The count of this clonotype is one. The chain uses TRBV7-9 and TRBJ1-6; tentatively, D is TRBD1 (6 bases). The CDR3 totals 15 residues. Per the germline V gene, CDR1 is SEHNR and CDR2 is FQNEAQ (reference sequence). Trimming cost V 10 bases and J 5 bases, with 18 bases left between them. In DNA form, the CDR3 reads TGTGCCATTATCAGGGGCGAGTCGGATAATTCACCCCTCCACTTT. The encoded protein is CAIIRGESDNSPLHF.

This clonotype appeared once. Given a much more abundant clone one base away, this may be a read error. This chain joins TRBV15 and TRBJ1-4; D unresolved. Trimming took off 11 bases at V and 6 bases at J, with 13 bases between the two ends. The germline gives CDR1 LNHNV, CDR2 YYDKDF (reference sequence). The CDR3 spans 12 residues. CDR3 protein: CAAGSADEKLFF. The CDR3 DNA reads as TGTGCCGCCGGGTCGGCGGATGAAAAACTGTTTTTT.

Only one count was recorded for this clonotype. The rearrangement links TRBV29-1 to TRBJ1-1, with D possibly matching TRBD1 (6 bases). This CDR3 region has 14 residues. Between the trimmed V and J ends, which lost 1 base and 6 bases, there was a span of 15 bases. Germline loops: CDR1 SQVTM, CDR2 ANQGSEA. Written as DNA, the CDR3 is TGCAGCGTTGAAGGGAAGAGGACAGCGGCTGAAGCTTTCTTT. Residues: CSVEGKRTAAEAFF.

In its sample, this clonotype was seen a few times. This chain links TRBV3-1 with TRBJ1-4; D uncertain. Germline-derived CDR1 and CDR2 are LGHDT and YNNKEL (reference sequence). CDR3 length: 14 residues. V was clipped by 4 bases and J by 7 bases, with 13 bases between them. CDR3 DNA sequence: TGTGCCAGCAGCCCCAGCAAGAGGGTTGAAAAACTGTTTTTT. Residues: CASSPSKRVEKLFF.

This clonotype was counted a few times. The rearrangement links TRBV11-2 to TRBJ1-6; 8 bases fit TRBD1. The CDR3 is made up of 21 amino acids. The V and J ends lost 5 bases and 0 bases, in that order; junction bases with no gene match: 18. Germline V CDR1 and CDR2: SGHAT, FQNNGV. CDR3 residues: CASSITLDRGPLSSYNSPLHF. The CDR3 DNA is TGTGCCAGCAGCATAACCCTTGACAGGGGCCCGTTGAGCTCCTATAATTCACCCCTCCACTTT.

There are a few counts of this clonotype. CDR3 in DNA: TGTGCCAGCAGCTTAGTCCTAGTGAATGAGCAGTTCTTC. Protein sequence: CASSLVLVNEQFF. The chain recombines TRBV11-2 with TRBJ2-1; no clear D gene. Trimming cost V 1 base and J 7 bases, with 8 bases left between them. CDR1 and CDR2 from the germline V gene are SGHAT and FQNNGV. This CDR3 is built from 13 residues.

The chain carries TRBV20-1 and TRBJ2-5; a weak D match, TRBD1 (6 bases). Germline lookup yields CDR1 DFQATT and CDR2 SNEGSKA (reference sequence). V was pared by 2 bases and J by 7 bases, with 17 bases between. There are 14 residues in the CDR3. CDR3 region: CSARIPGTRGTQYF. In DNA form, the CDR3 reads TGCAGTGCTAGAATCCCCGGGACACGGGGGACCCAGTACTTC.

The gene calls are TRBV28 and TRBJ1-2, with D unresolved. Trimming cost V 8 bases and J 2 bases, with 6 bases left between them. CDR3 length: 11 residues. Germline V lookup: CDR1 MDHEN, CDR2 SYDVKM. The CDR3 sequence: CASGPNYGYTF. The CDR3 DNA is TGTGCCAGCGGCCCGAACTATGGCTACACCTTC.

The V call is TRBV18, the J call TRBJ1-2; TRBD1 matches at 7 bases. Germline lookup yields CDR1 KGHSH and CDR2 LQKENI. This CDR3 has 15 residues. Unmatched junction bases numbered 5, after V lost 1 base and J lost 3 bases. The CDR3 DNA reads as TGTGCCAGCTCACCACTCACAGGGGCGGACTATGGCTACACCTTC. Its protein product is CASSPLTGADYGYTF.

In its sample, this clonotype was seen a few times. The chain joins TRBV20-1 to TRBJ2-3; 10 bases align to TRBD1. Germline CDR1 reads DFQATT; CDR2 reads SNEGSKA (reference sequence). V was pared by 3 bases and J by 14 bases, with 14 bases of the junction left unmatched. The CDR3 covers 14 residues. The CDR3 nucleotides read TGCAGTGCTAGGACAGGGGGCCCACACAGATACGCGTATTTT. Amino acids: CSARTGGPHRYAYF.

The chain recombines TRBV7-2 with TRBJ2-3, with 7 bases lining up with TRBD2. CDR3 length equals 14 residues. After removal of 5 bases from V and 6 bases from J, the junction contained 8 bases not matched to a gene. Germline CDR1 SGHTA, CDR2 FQGNSA. The CDR3 spells CASSPDAGADTQYF. The CDR3 DNA is TGTGCCAGCAGCCCGGACGCGGGAGCGGATACGCAGTATTTT.

This clonotype was recorded a few times. This chain joins TRBV5-6 and TRBJ2-6; no definite D call. CDR3 length equals 17 residues. The V gene lost 0 bases and the J gene lost 4 bases, with 14 bases spanning the gap. The germline V gene has CDR1 SGHDT and CDR2 YYEEEE. The DNA for the CDR3 is TGTGCCAGCAGCTTGGATCCCCGCGGTTTAGGGGCCAACGTCCTGACTTTC. It yields the protein CASSLDPRGLGANVLTF.

In this sample, this clonotype turned up a few times. The chain employs TRBV7-8 and TRBJ2-5; 7 bases map to TRBD1. The assigned J gene may be wrong: the sequence end matches TRBJ2-7 better. The length of the CDR3 is 14 residues. From germline, CDR1 is SGHVS and CDR2 FQNEAQ. As DNA, the CDR3 is TGTGCCAGCAGCTTAGCAGGGGGCAAGGACGAGCAGTACTTC. It encodes CASSLAGGKDEQYF.

Notes on this clonotype: One end of the junction is discordant with germline, which a read error may explain. J is TRBJ2-5 and V is TRBV29-1, with TRBD2 matching over 7 bases. This CDR3 region has 13 residues. Germline V CDR1 and CDR2: SQVTM, ANQGSEA. The CDR3 sequence: CSTAVGGSETHYF. In DNA form, the CDR3 reads TGCAGCACGGCCGTGGGAGGGTCGGAGACCCATTACTTC.

This clonotype showed up just a few times. The chain links TRBV5-5 to TRBJ2-7; 8 positions match TRBD1. The CDR3 has 14 residues. Losses at the gene ends were 1 base for V and 2 bases for J; bases not matched to a gene: 2. Per germline, CDR1 SGHKS and CDR2 YYEKEE (reference sequence). The CDR3 sequence: CASSLRDRPYEQYF. CDR3 coding DNA: TGTGCCAGCAGCTTGCGGGACAGGCCCTACGAGCAGTACTTC.